Presented here are 32 T cell receptor beta chains from one specimen sequenced in a study of beta chain features in type 1 diabetes. Study-level points and caveats: Among all four CD4+ subsets, Type 1 diabetes patients had TCRB CDR3s that were moderately but significantly shorter.

cDNA synthesis used the whole RNA isolate, giving expressed TCRB sequences. Assay used: immunoSEQ multiplex PCR; TCRdb lists only in-frame clones, some missing. Here the sample spans nearly 700,000 clones, around an eighth being singletons. Their antigen targets remain unknown. The specimen was naive CD4+ T cells from blood. The receptors were gathered from a man aged 18 to 29 with type 1 diabetes.

The CDR3: CASSGYRDRGPFRSYNSPLHF. In nucleotides, the CDR3 is TGTGCCAGCAGCGGATACCGGGACAGGGGGCCGTTTCGATCCTATAATTCACCCCTCCACTTT. The chain is built from TRBV9 and TRBJ1-6; 12 positions match TRBD1. The CDR3 is 21 amino acids. The germline CDR1 and CDR2 sequences are SGDLS and YYNGEE. J gave up 1 base and V 3 bases, and 14 bases lay outside the gene matches.

This clone came up a few times. This chain connects TRBV2 to TRBJ1-6; D is unclear. The V and J ends lost 9 bases and 7 bases respectively, with 19 bases between them. The germline V gene encodes CDR1 SNHLY and CDR2 FYNNEI. CDR3 length: 15 amino acids. This chain's CDR3 is CASLAGIYSNSPLHF. The CDR3 region has the DNA TGTGCCAGTCTGGCGGGGATCTATTCCAATTCACCCCTCCACTTT. Together with reference TRBV2 and TRBJ1-6, the CDR3 gives the full variable domain: EPEVTQTPSHQVTQMGQEVILRCVPISNHLYFYWYRQILGQKVEFLVSFYNNEISEKSEIFDDQFSVERPDGSNFTLKIRSTKLEDSAMYFCASLAGIYSNSPLHFGNGTRLTVT.

This clone was picked up one time. The rearrangement joins TRBV19 to TRBJ2-7; D gene unclear. Per the germline V gene, CDR1 is LNHDA and CDR2 is SQIVND (reference sequence). Trimming took off 4 bases at V and 3 bases at J, with 4 bases between the two ends. There are 11 residues in the CDR3. CDR3 DNA sequence: TGTGCCAGTAGTACCGGCTACGAGCAGTACTTC. It yields the protein CASSTGYEQYF.

This CDR3 is CAWSVRLNEKLFF. In DNA, the CDR3 is TGTGCCTGGAGTGTACGCCTCAATGAAAAACTGTTTTTT. This chain links TRBV30 with TRBJ1-4, with D unclear. V was cut by 0 bases and J by 5 bases, with 7 bases left in between. CDR3 length: 13 residues. The germline CDR1 and CDR2 sequences are GTSNPN and SVGIG (reference sequence).

V usage is TRBV28 and J usage is TRBJ1-6; possibly TRBD1 for D (5 bases). There are 14 residues in the CDR3. Germline CDR1 is MDHEN and CDR2 is SYDVKM. The V and J ends lost 1 base and 10 bases respectively, with 11 bases between them. The CDR3 sequence is CASSLYGRDSPLHF. The CDR3 coding sequence is TGTGCCAGCAGTTTATACGGGCGGGACTCACCCCTCCACTTT.

This clone was seen a handful of times. The chain carries TRBV9 and TRBJ1-5; D uncertain. The ends were cut back, 0 bases at V and 3 bases at J, with 10 bases in the middle. The germline gives CDR1 SGDLS, CDR2 YYNGEE. This CDR3 has 15 residues. Here the CDR3 reads CASSVGEGVNQPQHF. The CDR3 coding sequence is TGTGCCAGCAGCGTAGGTGAAGGCGTCAATCAGCCCCAGCATTTT.

This clone was detected a few times. This chain joins TRBV30 and TRBJ1-2, with D perhaps matching TRBD1 (5 bases). CDR1 is GTSNPN and CDR2 is SVGIG in the germline V gene (reference sequence). V dropped 4 bases and J dropped 6 bases, with 15 bases sitting between them. The CDR3 spans 13 residues. The chain's CDR3 is CAWTPGFLDGYTF. DNA for the CDR3: TGTGCCTGGACCCCAGGGTTTCTGGATGGCTACACCTTC.

This clone has a handful of counts. The chain joins TRBV2 to TRBJ2-1, with D possibly being TRBD1 (7 bases). The CDR3 spans 15 residues. Trimming stripped 7 bases from V and 5 bases from J, with 18 bases between. CDR1 is SNHLY and CDR2 is FYNNEI in the germline V gene. CDR3 amino acids: CASIETGTLDNEQFF. CDR3 DNA: TGTGCCAGCATCGAGACAGGGACTCTCGACAATGAGCAGTTCTTC.

The chain couples TRBV6-6 to TRBJ2-1; a weak D match, TRBD2 (5 bases). The germline CDR1 and CDR2 sequences are MNHNY and SVGAGI (reference sequence). The CDR3 is 13 residues long. Trimming shortened V by 0 bases and J by 10 bases, and 10 bases separated the two germline ends. The CDR3 reads CASSYSSGPEQFF. The CDR3 DNA follows: TGTGCCAGCAGTTACTCGAGCGGACCCGAGCAGTTCTTC.

This clone was counted only a few times. The junction does not match germline at one end; this may be a read error. This rearrangement joins TRBV6-1 to TRBJ2-7; 7 nucleotides align to TRBD2. Looked up from germline, CDR1 is MNHNS and CDR2 is SASEGT. The CDR3 totals 11 residues. This CDR3 is CASSRDYREFF. In DNA form, the CDR3 reads TGTGCCAGCAGTCGGGACTATCGGGAATTCTTC.

The chain uses TRBV30 and TRBJ2-3, with TRBD2 identical over 12 bases. The V gene's germline CDR1 is GTSNPN and CDR2 SVGIG (reference sequence). Trimming took 1 base from V and 4 from J; bases not matched to a gene: 0. The length of the CDR3 is 14 residues. In DNA, the CDR3 is TGTGCCTGGAGTGCTAGCGGGGGGGCAGATACGCAGTATTTT. Translating it yields CAWSASGGADTQYF.

The chain recombines TRBV30 with TRBJ1-1; D is uncertain. CDR3 length equals 14 residues. The ends were cut back, 4 bases at V and 1 base at J, with 13 bases in the middle. CDR1 is GTSNPN, CDR2 SVGIG, per germline (reference sequence). The CDR3 region has the DNA TGTGCCTGGACCTTTGGACCATCGAACACTGAAGCTTTCTTT. Protein: CAWTFGPSNTEAFF. Based on the CDR3 plus reference TRBV30 and TRBJ1-1, the full variable domain is SQTIHQWPATLVQPVGSPLSLECTVEGTSNPNLYWYRQAAGRGLQLLFYSVGIGQISSEVPQNLSASRPQDRQFILSSKKLLLSDSGFYLCAWTFGPSNTEAFFGQGTRLTVV.

The gene calls are TRBV7-9 and TRBJ2-5, with TRBD1 identical over 7 bases. V lost 0 bases, J lost 2 bases, and 6 bases stayed unmatched. CDR1 and CDR2 from the germline V gene are SEHNR and FQNEAQ (reference sequence). This CDR3 has 16 residues. The CDR3 spells CASSLALAGGQETQYF. Here the CDR3 DNA reads TGTGCCAGCAGCTTAGCGTTAGCAGGGGGACAAGAGACCCAGTACTTC.

This chain uses TRBV28 with TRBJ2-5; D unresolved. With 3 bases removed from V and 5 bases from J, the gap between germline ends came to 13 bases. Germline CDR1 reads MDHEN; CDR2 reads SYDVKM. The CDR3 covers 14 residues. As DNA, the CDR3 is TGTGCCAGCAGTTTCTCAACCTCACGGGAGACCCAGTACTTC. Translated: CASSFSTSRETQYF.

In its sample, this clone was seen a few times. V is TRBV18 and J is TRBJ2-1; 8 nucleotides line up with TRBD1. The CDR3 contains 14 residues. Germline lookup yields CDR1 KGHSH and CDR2 LQKENI. The V and J ends lost 3 bases and 4 bases, in that order; junction bases with no gene match: 2. As DNA, the CDR3 is TGTGCCAGCTCACCGGGACAGGATTACAATGAGCAGTTCTTC. This codes for CASSPGQDYNEQFF.

This clone was detected only a few times. The V gene is TRBV6-1, the J gene TRBJ2-3, with D maybe TRBD2 (5 bases). CDR3 size: 15 residues. The V gene lost 0 bases and the J gene lost 0 bases, with 7 bases spanning the gap. Germline assignment: CDR1 MNHNS and CDR2 SASEGT. The CDR3 DNA is TGTGCCAGCAGTGAAGCGGGCGGGAGCACAGATACGCAGTATTTT. Protein sequence: CASSEAGGSTDTQYF.

This rearrangement joins TRBV6-1 to TRBJ1-2, with D possibly matching TRBD1 (5 bases). V dropped 3 bases and J dropped 5 bases, with 13 bases sitting between them. Per the germline V gene, CDR1 is MNHNS and CDR2 is SASEGT. The CDR3 has 14 amino acids. Written as DNA, the CDR3 is TGTGCCAGCAGTGACTACGGGACCGGGTATGGCTACACCTTC. It encodes CASSDYGTGYGYTF.

The sample holds a few counts of this clone. The V gene is TRBV4-1, the J gene TRBJ2-5, with D possibly TRBD1 on 6 matching bases. CDR1 is MGHRA, CDR2 YSYEKL, per germline. The CDR3 totals 16 residues. V gave up 4 bases and J gave up 4 bases, with 19 bases separating them. The CDR3 protein is CASSPHGAGDVETQYF. The CDR3 region has the DNA TGCGCCAGCAGCCCCCACGGGGCAGGGGATGTAGAGACCCAGTACTTC.

The chain links TRBV29-1 to TRBJ1-2; D not resolved. V lost 2 bases and J 1 base, leaving 8 bases between the germline ends. This CDR3 is 13 amino acids long. Germline V gives CDR1 SQVTM, CDR2 ANQGSEA. The CDR3 nucleotides read TGCAGCGTTGAATACGGTATTAACTATGGCTACACCTTC. Its protein is CSVEYGINYGYTF.

The gene calls are TRBV15 and TRBJ2-7; D might be TRBD1 or TRBD2, each matching 5 bases. In germline, CDR1 is LNHNV, CDR2 YYDKDF (reference sequence). The CDR3 spans 15 residues. The germline V and J ends were trimmed by 1 base and 3 bases, with 13 bases remaining between them. CDR3 DNA: TGTGCCACCAGCAGAGCTTCCGGGGCCCACTACGAGCAGTACTTC. It encodes CATSRASGAHYEQYF.

A word on this clone: One junction end does not reproduce the germline sequence, and a read error may be involved. The J gene is TRBJ2-5, the V gene TRBV7-3; D unclear. The germline CDR1 and CDR2 sequences are SGHTA and FQGTGA. This CDR3 is built from 14 residues. CDR3 residues: CASSQVPLQGTQYF. CDR3 bases: TGTGCCAGCAGCCAAGTGCCCCTCCAAGGGACCCAGTACTTC.

The chain combines TRBV14 with TRBJ1-2; unclear D gene. Trimming stripped 0 bases from V and 5 bases from J, with 13 bases between. CDR1 is SGHDN, CDR2 FVKESK, per germline. The CDR3 loop spans 15 amino acids. The CDR3 loop reads CASSQDIMGSYGYTF. The CDR3 bases are TGTGCCAGCAGCCAAGATATCATGGGGTCATATGGCTACACCTTC.

With respect to this clone: Other DNA sequences from this sample encode an identical CDR3 as well. This rearrangement joins TRBV2 to TRBJ1-6, with 9 bases matching TRBD1. CDR3 length: 13 amino acids. V was pared by 6 bases and J by 7 bases, with 1 base of the junction left unmatched. In germline, CDR1 is SNHLY, CDR2 FYNNEI. The CDR3 is CASRGQGNSPLHF. The CDR3 DNA follows: TGTGCCAGCAGAGGACAGGGGAATTCACCCCTCCACTTT.

The V call is TRBV7-2, the J call TRBJ1-3, with D hard to call. Germline-derived CDR1 and CDR2 are SGHTA and FQGNSA. The length of the CDR3 is 13 residues. V gave up 6 bases and J gave up 0 bases, with 6 bases separating them. CDR3 DNA sequence: TGTGCCAGCAGGGTGGCCTCTGGAAACACCATATATTTT. It specifies CASRVASGNTIYF.

This chain connects TRBV29-1 to TRBJ1-1; no clear D gene. V lost 5 bases, J lost 4 bases, and 11 bases lay in between. The germline V gene has CDR1 SQVTM and CDR2 ANQGSEA. CDR3 size: 12 residues. CDR3 loop: CSVHKGGTEAFF. CDR3 DNA sequence: TGCAGCGTTCATAAGGGAGGCACTGAAGCTTTCTTT.

In its sample, this clone was seen a few times. The chain recombines TRBV5-6 with TRBJ2-7, with TRBD1 matching 9 bases. Germline V gene sequence: CDR1 SGHDT, CDR2 YYEEEE. CDR3 length: 14 residues. With V trimmed by 3 bases and J by 3 bases, 4 bases remained unmatched. The CDR3 loop is CASSSPGQGYEQYF. The CDR3 DNA sequence: TGTGCCAGCAGCTCGCCGGGACAGGGCTACGAGCAGTACTTC. Combining the CDR3 with reference TRBV5-6 and TRBJ2-7 gives the whole variable domain DAGVTQSPTHLIKTRGQQVTLRCSPKSGHDTVSWYQQALGQGPQFIFQYYEEEERQRGNFPDRFSGHQFPNYSSELNVNALLLGDSALYLCASSSPGQGYEQYFGPGTRLTVT.

The sample holds a few counts of this clone. Other DNA sequences in the same sample also yield this CDR3. J is TRBJ1-2 and V is TRBV30; TRBD1 matches at 7 bases. This CDR3 contains 11 residues. Germline-derived CDR1 and CDR2 are GTSNPN and SVGIG (reference sequence). The J segment lost 8 bases and the V segment lost 0 bases, leaving 0 bases of the junction unmatched. The CDR3 region has the DNA TGTGCCTGGAGTGTACAGGGGGGCTACACCTTC. It yields the protein CAWSVQGGYTF.

There are a few counts of this clone. V usage is TRBV12-5 and J usage is TRBJ1-2; 7 bases fit TRBD1. V was clipped by 5 bases and J by 4 bases; unmatched bases: 7. Germline V lookup: CDR1 LGHNT, CDR2 FRNRAP. This CDR3 is 14 amino acids long. The CDR3 spells CASGPTGATYGYTF. In nucleotides, the CDR3 is TGTGCTAGTGGTCCAACAGGGGCCACCTATGGCTACACCTTC.

There are a few counts of this clone. This chain connects TRBV30 to TRBJ2-3; D possibly corresponds to TRBD2 (7 bases). The V and J ends lost 4 bases and 4 bases respectively, with 15 bases between them. This CDR3 spans 14 amino acids. Germline V CDR1 and CDR2: GTSNPN, SVGIG (reference sequence). The CDR3 loop is CAWTLGGRADTQYF. DNA for the CDR3: TGTGCCTGGACTTTGGGGGGGCGAGCAGATACGCAGTATTTT.

This clone was observed a handful of times. J is TRBJ1-1 and V is TRBV25-1; 7 bases are shared with TRBD1. The CDR3 covers 14 residues. Germline V CDR1 and CDR2: MGHDK, SYGVNS. Trimming at V came to 2 bases and at J to 3 bases, leaving 3 bases not matched to a gene. The CDR3 sequence is CASSERDRYTEAFF. The CDR3 DNA reads as TGTGCCAGCAGTGAAAGGGACAGATACACTGAAGCTTTCTTT.

This clone was counted ten times or more. The genes are TRBV4-1 and TRBJ1-6; TRBD1 is a possible D gene (5 bases). Trimming removed 8 bases at V and 5 bases at J, with 10 bases between. The germline V gene encodes CDR1 MGHRA and CDR2 YSYEKL. This CDR3 region has 13 residues. CDR3 bases: TGCGCCAGCCAAGGGGCAAATAATTCACCCCTCCACTTT. Its translation: CASQGANNSPLHF.

The rearrangement links TRBV6-5 to TRBJ1-5; TRBD1 aligns across 9 bases. Germline V lookup: CDR1 MNHEY, CDR2 SVGAGI. The CDR3 runs 15 residues. With 7 bases clipped from V and 9 bases from J, the junction kept 13 bases outside the gene matches. The CDR3 reads CASTVGTGGGGPQHF. CDR3 coding DNA: TGTGCCAGCACCGTGGGCACAGGGGGCGGAGGGCCCCAGCATTTT.